Presented here are 19 T cell receptor beta chains from one specimen sequenced in a study of blood T cell repertoires in COVID-19 (dated by TCRdb to the early 2020s). The library was obtained by the immunoSEQ multiplex PCR assay. TCRdb carries this immuneACCESS record with in-frame sequences only. Its versions omit some clonotypes, under half of them owing to an unresolved V gene in the studies checked, with the rest unexplained. This sample is represented by about 19,000 clones; about 88% of them were singletons. Clones ranked in the top ten supply 17% of the sample. Material for sequencing was peripheral blood. The receptors originated from a man between 65 and 85 years old with acute or convalescent COVID-19.

By proportion, this clone is medium-sized. This chain links TRBV7-8 with TRBJ1-5; TRBD1 might be the D (6 bases). V was pared by 1 base and J by 6 bases, with 13 bases between. CDR1 is SGHVS, CDR2 FQNEAQ, per germline. The CDR3 has 15 amino acids. The CDR3 loop reads CASSLVIQGGQPQHF. The CDR3 DNA sequence: TGTGCCAGCAGCTTAGTGATACAGGGCGGTCAGCCCCAGCATTTT.

CDR3 protein: CASSQVPGSRTDTQYF. For the CDR3, the DNA is TGCGCCAGCAGCCAAGTGCCCGGGAGTCGAACAGATACGCAGTATTTT. The V and J genes are TRBV4-3 and TRBJ2-3; D is perhaps TRBD2 (6 bases). The CDR3 has 16 amino acids. Deletions cut 1 base from V and 3 bases from J, with 14 bases between. Looked up from germline, CDR1 is LGHNA and CDR2 is YSLEER.

The V and J genes are TRBV29-1 and TRBJ2-7, with TRBD2 identical over 8 bases. With V trimmed by 6 bases and J by 4 bases, 8 bases remained unmatched. CDR3 length: 13 amino acids. Germline-derived CDR1 and CDR2 are SQVTM and ANQGSEA. CDR3 residues: CSVGSGSNYEQYF. The DNA for the CDR3 is TGCAGCGTGGGGAGCGGGAGCAATTACGAGCAGTACTTC.

The chain recombines TRBV7-2 with TRBJ2-3; D is perhaps TRBD2 (5 bases). Trimming took 3 bases from V and 5 from J, leaving 15 bases between them. In germline, CDR1 is SGHTA, CDR2 FQGNSA. CDR3 length equals 15 residues. The CDR3 loop reads CASSFRRLLGDTQYF. CDR3 DNA: TGTGCCAGCAGCTTCCGGCGTCTACTAGGAGATACGCAGTATTTT.

The chain recombines TRBV7-8 with TRBJ2-1; tentative D call: TRBD2 (7 bases). Germline CDR1 SGHVS, CDR2 FQNEAQ. The length of the CDR3 is 14 residues. V lost 2 bases and J lost 9, with 14 bases in between. CDR3 amino acids: CASSLSGEGGEQFF. DNA of the CDR3: TGTGCCAGCAGCTTAAGCGGGGAGGGGGGTGAGCAGTTCTTC.

The J gene is TRBJ2-7, the V gene TRBV7-8, with TRBD2 matching 7 bases. J lost 0 bases, V lost 8 bases, and 7 bases had no gene match. The CDR3 is 14 amino acids. Germline V gives CDR1 SGHVS, CDR2 FQNEAQ. CDR3 region: CASATGGTSYEQYF. CDR3 nucleotide sequence: TGTGCCAGCGCCACGGGGGGTACCTCCTACGAGCAGTACTTC.

J is TRBJ1-4 and V is TRBV7-2; possible D gene TRBD1, 6 bases. There are 15 residues in the CDR3. Germline values: CDR1 SGHTA, CDR2 FQGNSA. Trimming stripped 4 bases from V and 3 bases from J, with 12 bases between. Written as DNA, the CDR3 is TGTGCCAGCAGCTATAACAGGGTAGCTAATGAAAAACTGTTTTTT. This encodes CASSYNRVANEKLFF.

The V and J genes are TRBV7-9 and TRBJ2-3; TRBD2 matches at 10 bases. V lost 8 bases, J lost 2 bases, and 7 bases stayed unmatched. This CDR3 has 15 amino acids. Germline V gives CDR1 SEHNR, CDR2 FQNEAQ (reference sequence). CDR3 coding DNA: TGTGCCAGCGGGACTAGCGCTCTTCACACAGATACGCAGTATTTT. This gives the protein CASGTSALHTDTQYF.

This chain connects TRBV5-1 to TRBJ1-2, with 8 bases fitting TRBD1. CDR3 length equals 14 residues. V was clipped by 1 base and J by 6 bases; unmatched bases: 5. Germline assignment: CDR1 SGHRS and CDR2 YFSETQ. This CDR3 is CASSLRGQGHGYTF. The CDR3 DNA reads TGCGCCAGCAGCTTGCGTGGACAGGGACATGGCTACACCTTC. Looking up the rest from reference TRBV5-1 and TRBJ1-2 gives the full variable domain: KAGVTQTPRYLIKTRGQQVTLSCSPISGHRSVSWYQQTPGQGLQFLFEYFSETQRNKGNFPGRFSGRQFSNSRSEMNVSTLELGDSALYLCASSLRGQGHGYTFGSGTRLTVV.

The chain has TRBV29-1 and TRBJ1-5; no clear D gene. Trimming pared 2 bases from V and 7 bases from J, leaving 6 bases between. This CDR3 is 11 amino acids long. The germline V gene encodes CDR1 SQVTM and CDR2 ANQGSEA. CDR3 residues: CSVESTQPQHF. CDR3 bases: TGCAGCGTTGAAAGCACGCAGCCCCAGCATTTT.

The chain recombines TRBV28 with TRBJ1-6, with D possibly TRBD1 on 6 matching bases. The CDR3 sequence is 15 residues long. CDR1 MDHEN and CDR2 SYDVKM come from the germline V gene. The V gene lost 5 bases and the J gene lost 8 bases, with 16 bases spanning the gap. The CDR3, as DNA: TGTGCCAGCAGTAACAGGGTTAGAGTTTATTCACCCCTCCACTTT. It yields the protein CASSNRVRVYSPLHF.

V usage is TRBV24-1 and J usage is TRBJ1-2; 7 nucleotides align to TRBD1. V dropped 6 bases and J dropped 8; count of bases not matched to a gene: 11. CDR3 length equals 14 residues. Germline CDR1 is KGHDR and CDR2 is SFDVKD. The DNA of the CDR3 is TGTGCCACCAGTCCCTCGGACAGGACTGGAGGCTACACCTTC. This gives the protein CATSPSDRTGGYTF.

This clone was observed a single time. The V gene is TRBV28, the J gene TRBJ1-2; no reliable D call. Germline V CDR1 and CDR2: MDHEN, SYDVKM. The CDR3 is 16 residues long. The V end lost 0 bases, the J end lost 0 bases, and 11 bases lay between the germline ends. DNA for the CDR3: TGTGCCAGCAGTTTATGGGAGGTCCAAGCTAACTATGGCTACACCTTC. Translation: CASSLWEVQANYGYTF.

The J gene is TRBJ2-5, the V gene TRBV6-2 or TRBV6-3, with 10 bases that match TRBD2. Germline lookup yields CDR1 MNHEY and CDR2 SVGEGT. The CDR3 runs 15 residues. Trimming removed 4 bases from V and 5 bases from J; junction bases left unmatched: 7. CDR3 nucleotide sequence: TGTGCCAGCAGTTCTCTAGCGGGAGATGGCGAGACCCAGTACTTC. It codes for CASSSLAGDGETQYF.

A few counts support this clone. The chain carries TRBV6-5 and TRBJ1-2; no clear D gene. Trimming took 0 bases from V and 4 from J, leaving 12 bases between them. This CDR3 contains 15 residues. Germline loops: CDR1 MNHEY, CDR2 SVGAGI. CDR3 sequence: CASSYSTGGIYGYTF. DNA for the CDR3: TGTGCCAGCAGTTACTCGACCGGCGGAATCTATGGCTACACCTTC.

The chain is built from TRBV10-3 and TRBJ1-6; TRBD1 aligns across 7 bases. Trimming took 7 bases from V and 5 from J; bases not matched to a gene: 5. Germline assignment: CDR1 ENHRY and CDR2 SYGVKD. This CDR3 spans 14 amino acids. In DNA form, the CDR3 reads TGTGCCATCAAAGAGACAGGGAATAATTCACCCCTCCACTTT. Translation: CAIKETGNNSPLHF.

The chain carries TRBV27 and TRBJ1-1; TRBD1 agrees at 8 bases. Trimming removed 9 bases from V and 1 base from J; junction bases left unmatched: 4. CDR1 and CDR2 from the germline V gene are MNHEY and SMNVEV (reference sequence). This CDR3 is built from 13 residues. CDR3 region: CARHRGRNTEAFF. The CDR3 region has the DNA TGTGCCAGGCACAGGGGGAGGAACACTGAAGCTTTCTTT.

CDR3 coding DNA: TGTGCCAGCAGCTTAAAGGGGGCAGATACGCAGTATTTT. This translates into CASSLKGADTQYF. The rearrangement uses TRBV11-1 and TRBJ2-3; D perhaps matches TRBD1 (6 bases). This CDR3 is built from 13 residues. Trimming pared 2 bases from V and 4 bases from J, leaving 7 bases between. Per the germline V gene, CDR1 is SGHAT and CDR2 is FQDESV (reference sequence).

This rearrangement joins TRBV19 to TRBJ1-5; 7 bases map to TRBD1. Trimming removed 6 bases from V and 6 bases from J; junction bases left unmatched: 8. Germline CDR1 LNHDA, CDR2 SQIVND (reference sequence). The CDR3 consists of 14 residues. CDR3 coding DNA: TGTGCCAGTAGCCGAAAAGACAGGGTTCAGCCCCAGCATTTT. This codes for CASSRKDRVQPQHF.